Below, 25 T cell receptor beta chains from the same sample are listed, as sequenced in a study of blood T cell repertoires in COVID-19. Sequencing was performed with immunoSEQ multiplex PCR; in TCRdb, only in-frame clones are kept and a portion is missing. Of about 49,000 clones listed, about 76% are singletons. Specimen: peripheral blood. The receptors here all came from a woman older than 75 with COVID-19, enrolled during active disease.

V is TRBV4-2 and J is TRBJ2-7, with TRBD1 as a possible D gene (6 bases). Germline values: CDR1 LGHNA, CDR2 YNFKEQ. Trimming shortened V by 1 base and J by 0 bases, and 13 bases separated the two germline ends. There are 16 residues in the CDR3. The CDR3 DNA reads TGTGCCAGCAGCCAAGGACAGGCGCTCGTCTCCTACGAGCAGTACTTC. Translation gives CASSQGQALVSYEQYF.

This chain connects TRBV7-2 to TRBJ1-2; 7 nucleotides align to TRBD1. V lost 1 base to trimming and J lost 2 bases; unmatched junction nucleotides: 1. The CDR3 extends over 14 amino acids. The germline V gene encodes CDR1 SGHTA and CDR2 FQGNSA. In DNA, the CDR3 is TGTGCCAGCAGCTTAGGGACAGGAAACTATGGCTACACCTTC. Amino acids: CASSLGTGNYGYTF.

The chain links TRBV4-1 to TRBJ1-5; 7 nucleotides line up with TRBD1. The germline gives CDR1 MGHRA, CDR2 YSYEKL. The ends lost 3 bases at V and 1 base at J; junction bases unmatched: 0. This CDR3 comprises 14 residues. This CDR3 is CASSQGQSNQPQHF. The CDR3 coding sequence is TGCGCCAGCAGCCAGGGACAGAGCAATCAGCCCCAGCATTTT.

This clone has a single count. The rearrangement links TRBV29-1 to TRBJ2-1, with D perhaps TRBD2 (6 bases). The CDR3 consists of 13 residues. Germline CDR1 SQVTM, CDR2 ANQGSEA. Trimming left V 4 bases short and J 1 base short, with 8 bases between. CDR3 region: CSVVRGSYNEQFF. The CDR3, as DNA: TGCAGCGTTGTTCGGGGGTCCTACAATGAGCAGTTCTTC.

The rearrangement uses TRBV6-1 and TRBJ1-5; 10 nucleotides align to TRBD1. The CDR3 spans 18 residues. Germline V gene data show CDR1 as MNHNS and CDR2 as SASEGT. The junction had 14 bases not matched to a gene; V was cut back by 4 bases and J by 5 bases. The CDR3 bases are TGTGCCAGCAGTGCTGCCCTAGGACAGGGGGGAGAATATCAGCCCCAGCATTTT. Translation gives CASSAALGQGGEYQPQHF.

The V call is TRBV4-1, the J call TRBJ2-3; D possibly corresponds to TRBD2 (5 bases). V lost 4 bases and J 6 bases, leaving 20 bases between the germline ends. CDR1 MGHRA and CDR2 YSYEKL come from the germline V gene. The length of the CDR3 is 16 residues. The CDR3, as DNA: TGCGCCAGCAGCCCCTCTCTGGTAGCGCCATTCGATACGCAGTATTTT. Translation: CASSPSLVAPFDTQYF.

In this sample, this clone turned up a few times. CDR3 region: CAWSGTGSNSPLHF. The CDR3 DNA reads as TGTGCCTGGAGCGGGACAGGCAGTAATTCACCCCTCCACTTT. This rearrangement joins TRBV30 to TRBJ1-6; 8 bases agree with TRBD1. CDR1 is GTSNPN and CDR2 is SVGIG in the germline V gene (reference sequence). The CDR3 consists of 14 residues. The ends lost 3 bases at V and 6 bases at J; junction bases unmatched: 4.

This chain links TRBV19 with TRBJ2-2; TRBD1 matches at 8 bases. V lost 1 base and J lost 3; bases outside the gene matches: 1. From germline, CDR1 is LNHDA and CDR2 SQIVND (reference sequence). The CDR3 runs 15 residues. CDR3 loop: CASSIGTGYTGELFF. DNA for the CDR3: TGTGCCAGTAGTATAGGGACAGGGTACACCGGGGAGCTGTTTTTT.

The chain uses TRBV10-3 and TRBJ2-1; D is ambiguous. The CDR3 runs to 11 residues. Trimming left V 3 bases short and J 9 bases short, with 6 bases between. Germline loops: CDR1 ENHRY, CDR2 SYGVKD. CDR3 DNA sequence: TGTGCCATCAGTGAAGGCGGTGAGCAGTTCTTC. This codes for CAISEGGEQFF.

The chain joins TRBV19 to TRBJ2-3; 10 nucleotides align to TRBD2. Losses at the gene ends were 6 bases for V and 2 bases for J; bases not matched to a gene: 5. Germline CDR1 reads LNHDA; CDR2 reads SQIVND (reference sequence). The CDR3 has 15 amino acids. CDR3 nucleotides: TGTGCCAGTAGAGGACTAGCGGAAAACACAGATACGCAGTATTTT. Translation gives CASRGLAENTDTQYF. Supplemented by reference TRBV19 and TRBJ2-3, the full variable domain reads DGGITQSPKYLFRKEGQNVTLSCEQNLNHDAMYWYRQDPGQGLRLIYYSQIVNDFQKGDIAEGYSVSREKKESFPLTVTSAQKNPTAFYLCASRGLAENTDTQYFGPGTRLTVL.

This rearrangement joins TRBV19 to TRBJ2-5; 8 bases agree with TRBD2. The trim removed 6 bases at V and 4 bases at J, leaving 4 bases unmatched. CDR3 size: 13 residues. The germline CDR1 and CDR2 sequences are LNHDA and SQIVND (reference sequence). CDR3 in amino acids: CASRGLDGETQYF. The CDR3 DNA follows: TGTGCCAGTAGGGGACTAGATGGAGAGACCCAGTACTTC.

The chain recombines TRBV5-1 with TRBJ1-6; 7 nucleotides agree with TRBD1. The germline V gene has CDR1 SGHRS and CDR2 YFSETQ. After removal of 2 bases from V and 7 bases from J, the junction contained 6 bases not matched to a gene. This CDR3 has 15 residues. The CDR3 DNA is TGCGCCAGCAGCTTTCAGGGGGTCCGGAATTCACCCCTCCACTTT. Translated, it gives CASSFQGVRNSPLHF.

J is TRBJ2-7 and V is TRBV4-1, with 8 bases fitting TRBD2. Germline V gene data show CDR1 as MGHRA and CDR2 as YSYEKL. The junction had 8 bases not matched to a gene; V was cut back by 1 base and J by 6 bases. The length of the CDR3 is 15 residues. The CDR3 DNA reads as TGCGCCAGCAGCCAAGGGCCAGCGGGAGTCGGCGAGCAGTACTTC. This translates into CASSQGPAGVGEQYF.

This chain joins TRBV24-1 and TRBJ1-5, with TRBD1 matching over 7 bases. CDR1 is KGHDR and CDR2 is SFDVKD in the germline V gene. The CDR3 length is 14 residues. J lost 9 bases, V lost 5 bases, and 9 bases had no gene match. The CDR3 here is CATSGGTVTRPQHF. The CDR3 DNA follows: TGTGCCACCAGTGGGGGGACAGTCACCAGGCCCCAGCATTTT.

This clone was counted a single time. The chain combines TRBV19 with TRBJ1-5; D is unclear. Germline CDR1 reads LNHDA; CDR2 reads SQIVND (reference sequence). This CDR3 spans 14 amino acids. V shed 5 bases and J shed 5 bases, with 13 bases lying between them. CDR3 sequence (DNA): TGTGCCAGTAGTGTGGACTTGGGTTATCAGCCCCAGCATTTT. Amino acids: CASSVDLGYQPQHF.

This sequence joins TRBV29-1 and TRBJ1-1, with unresolved D. V was trimmed by 6 bases and J by 7 bases, leaving 24 bases between them. The CDR3 has 15 amino acids. CDR1 is SQVTM, CDR2 ANQGSEA, per germline. The CDR3 sequence is CSVPAPQRTTIEAFF. In DNA form, the CDR3 reads TGCAGCGTCCCGGCCCCGCAGCGTACCACTATTGAAGCTTTCTTT.

V and J are TRBV30 and TRBJ2-7, with D uncertain. The CDR3 is 10 residues long. V lost 5 bases to trimming and J lost 2 bases, with 4 bases between them. Germline values: CDR1 GTSNPN, CDR2 SVGIG (reference sequence). Here the CDR3 reads CAWGTYEQYF. The CDR3 DNA reads as TGTGCCTGGGGTACCTACGAGCAGTACTTC.

The gene calls are TRBV27 and TRBJ1-6; D might be TRBD1 (6 bases). Trimming took 1 base from V and 4 from J, leaving 17 bases between them. This CDR3 is built from 18 residues. The V gene's germline CDR1 is MNHEY and CDR2 SMNVEV (reference sequence). The DNA of the CDR3 is TGTGCCAGCAGTTTATGGGGATCTGGGGGCCGGTATAATTCACCCCTCCACTTT. This gives the protein CASSLWGSGGRYNSPLHF.

The rearrangement joins TRBV7-3 to TRBJ2-3; TRBD2 matches 7 bases. V was pared by 2 bases and J by 3 bases, with 8 bases of the junction left unmatched. This CDR3 has 16 residues. The germline V gene encodes CDR1 SGHTA and CDR2 FQGTGA. In nucleotides, the CDR3 is TGTGCCAGCAGCTTACAAGCGGGGAGAGTTACAGATACGCAGTATTTT. Amino acids: CASSLQAGRVTDTQYF. The full variable domain, rest sourced from reference TRBV7-3 and TRBJ2-3, is GAGVSQTPSNKVTEKGKYVELRCDPISGHTALYWYRQSLGQGPEFLIYFQGTGAADDSGLPNDRFFAVRPEGSVSTLKIQRTERGDSAVYLCASSLQAGRVTDTQYFGPGTRLTVL.

The sample holds a few counts of this clone. The chain employs TRBV6-5 and TRBJ1-2; D may be TRBD1 (5 bases). The CDR3 has 16 residues. Germline V gene sequence: CDR1 MNHEY, CDR2 SVGAGI. V lost 0 bases and J lost 5, with 16 bases in between. The CDR3 is CASSYSGLADLYGYTF. In DNA form, the CDR3 reads TGTGCCAGCAGTTACTCGGGGCTGGCGGATTTGTATGGCTACACCTTC.

This clone appeared once. V is TRBV11-2 and J is TRBJ2-7; 10 nucleotides align to TRBD1. Looked up from germline, CDR1 is SGHAT and CDR2 is FQNNGV. With V trimmed by 5 bases and J by 3 bases, 1 base remained unmatched. The CDR3 is 13 residues long. CDR3 DNA sequence: TGTGCCAGCAGCGACAGGGGGCTCTACGAGCAGTACTTC. It yields the protein CASSDRGLYEQYF.

This clone came up once. The chain combines TRBV3-1 (or the pseudogene TRBV3-2) with TRBJ2-1; 8 bases fit TRBD2. V was pared by 4 bases and J by 6 bases, with 2 bases of the junction left unmatched. From germline, CDR1 is LGHDT and CDR2 YNNKEL (reference sequence). The CDR3 has 13 residues. This chain's CDR3 is CASSLRGGNEQFF. The DNA of the CDR3 is TGTGCCAGCAGCCTTCGGGGGGGCAATGAGCAGTTCTTC.

The rearrangement links TRBV24-1 to TRBJ2-2, with 7 positions matching TRBD1. The CDR3 contains 16 residues. The germline CDR1 and CDR2 sequences are KGHDR and SFDVKD. The V gene end was trimmed by 2 bases and the J gene end by 5 bases; junction bases not matched to a gene: 7. This chain's CDR3 is CATSDYRTGNTGELFF. The CDR3 DNA reads as TGTGCCACCAGTGATTACAGGACAGGAAATACCGGGGAGCTGTTTTTT.

CDR3 bases: TGTGCCAGCAGCGCGGTGGGACTAGCGGGGGCTAGCACAGATACGCAGTATTTT. It is translated as CASSAVGLAGASTDTQYF. V gene TRBV9 combines with J gene TRBJ2-3; 14 bases match TRBD2. This CDR3 is 18 amino acids long. V shed 3 bases and J 0 bases; nucleotides not matched to a gene: 6. CDR1 is SGDLS and CDR2 is YYNGEE in the germline V gene.

The chain employs TRBV27 and TRBJ1-2; TRBD1 might be the D (6 bases). Germline assignment: CDR1 MNHEY and CDR2 SMNVEV (reference sequence). CDR3 length equals 14 residues. Trimming removed 7 bases at V and 11 bases at J, with 23 bases between. CDR3 DNA sequence: TGTGCCAGCAAGACAGGCCCGGAAATCTCGGGGTACACCTTC. Protein sequence: CASKTGPEISGYTF.